This T cell receptor beta chain was sequenced in a study of CD8 T cells in Susac syndrome. Study results and caveats: The study acknowledged a relatively small number of individuals in its TCR sequencing and HLA analysis.

TEMRA cells were FACS-enriched, while CD8+ and CD4+ T cells were negatively isolated. In regard to this clonotype: As yet, its antigen is unknown.

V gave up 6 bases and J gave up 4 bases, with 6 bases separating them. This CDR3 is 11 amino acids long. Per the germline V gene, CDR1 is MDHEN and CDR2 is SYDVKM. Reverse transcription of about 0.5 to 1 ug RNA was carried out with random hexamers. It was immunoSEQ multiplex PCR that amplified TCR beta CDR3 across 54 Vbeta and 13 Jbeta. TCRdb reanalysed the immunoSEQ multiplex PCR reads using MiXCR and keeps one entry per CDR3 protein. The sample comprises hundreds of thousands of distinct CDR3 sequences, almost 97% of which are singletons, and approximately 0.094% rests with the top ten. V gene TRBV28 combines with J gene TRBJ1-1; D is unresolved. The sequence derives from a human donor with Susac syndrome. Sequenced: CD4+ T cells from PBMCs. The CDR3 DNA reads TGTGCCAGCAGGTTTCGCACTGAAGCTTTCTTT. It translates to CASRFRTEAFF. Combining the CDR3 with reference TRBV28 and TRBJ1-1 gives the whole variable domain DVKVTQSSRYLVKRTGEKVFLECVQDMDHENMFWYRQDPGLGLRLIYFSYDVKMKEKGDIPEGYSVSREKKERFSLILESASTNQTSMYLCASRFRTEAFFGQGTRLTVV.